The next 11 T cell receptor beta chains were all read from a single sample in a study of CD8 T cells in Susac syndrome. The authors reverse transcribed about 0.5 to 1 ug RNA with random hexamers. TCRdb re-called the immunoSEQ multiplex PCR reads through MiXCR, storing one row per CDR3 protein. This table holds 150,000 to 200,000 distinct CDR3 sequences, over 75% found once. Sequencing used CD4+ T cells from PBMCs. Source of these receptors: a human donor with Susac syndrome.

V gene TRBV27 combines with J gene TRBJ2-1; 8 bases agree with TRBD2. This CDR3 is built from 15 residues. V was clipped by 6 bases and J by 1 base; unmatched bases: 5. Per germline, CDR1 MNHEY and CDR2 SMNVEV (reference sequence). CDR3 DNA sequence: TGTGCCAGCAGGGCCGGGGGGGAATCCTACAATGAGCAGTTCTTC. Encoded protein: CASRAGGESYNEQFF.

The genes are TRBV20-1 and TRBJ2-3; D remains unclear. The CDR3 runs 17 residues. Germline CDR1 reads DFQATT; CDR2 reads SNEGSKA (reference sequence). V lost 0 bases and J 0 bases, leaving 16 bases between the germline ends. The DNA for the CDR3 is TGCAGTGCTAGAGATCTAAGATTAGGAACGAGCACAGATACGCAGTATTTT. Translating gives CSARDLRLGTSTDTQYF.

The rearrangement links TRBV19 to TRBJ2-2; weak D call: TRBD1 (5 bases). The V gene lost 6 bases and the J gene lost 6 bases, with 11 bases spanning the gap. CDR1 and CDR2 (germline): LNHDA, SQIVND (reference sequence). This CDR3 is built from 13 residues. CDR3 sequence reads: CASRSGISGELFF. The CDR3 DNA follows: TGTGCCAGTAGATCAGGGATATCCGGGGAGCTGTTTTTT.

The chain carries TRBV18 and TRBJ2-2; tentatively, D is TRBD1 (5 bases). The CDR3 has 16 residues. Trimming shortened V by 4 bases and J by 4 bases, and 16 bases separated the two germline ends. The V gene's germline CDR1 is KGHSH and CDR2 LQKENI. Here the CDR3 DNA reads TGTGCCAGCTCACAACAGGAAAACTACGCCACCGGGGAGCTGTTTTTT. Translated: CASSQQENYATGELFF.

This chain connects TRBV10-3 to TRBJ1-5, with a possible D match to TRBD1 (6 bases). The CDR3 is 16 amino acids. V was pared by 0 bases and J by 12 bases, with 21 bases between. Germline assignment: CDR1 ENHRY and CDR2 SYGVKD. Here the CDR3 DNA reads TGTGCCATCAGTGAGTCTATTACGACAGGTCCTAGGAGCCAGCATTTT. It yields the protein CAISESITTGPRSQHF.

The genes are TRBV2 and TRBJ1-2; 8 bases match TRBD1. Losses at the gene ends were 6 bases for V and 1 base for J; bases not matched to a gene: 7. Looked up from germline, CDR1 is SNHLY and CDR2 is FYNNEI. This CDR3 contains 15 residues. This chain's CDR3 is CASSRGQGYNYGYTF. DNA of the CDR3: TGTGCCAGCAGCCGCGGACAGGGATATAACTATGGCTACACCTTC.

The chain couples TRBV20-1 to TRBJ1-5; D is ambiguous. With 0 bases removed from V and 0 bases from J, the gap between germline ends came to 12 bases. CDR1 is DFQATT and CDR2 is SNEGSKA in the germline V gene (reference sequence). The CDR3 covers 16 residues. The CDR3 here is CSARDLQDYSNQPQHF. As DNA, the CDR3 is TGCAGTGCTAGAGATTTGCAGGATTATAGCAATCAGCCCCAGCATTTT.

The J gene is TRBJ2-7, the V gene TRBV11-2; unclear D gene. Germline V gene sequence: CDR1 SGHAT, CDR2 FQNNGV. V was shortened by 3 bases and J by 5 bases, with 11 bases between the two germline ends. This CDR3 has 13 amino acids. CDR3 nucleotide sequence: TGTGCCAGCAGCTTCAGTCTTCCTAACGAGCAGTACTTC. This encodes CASSFSLPNEQYF. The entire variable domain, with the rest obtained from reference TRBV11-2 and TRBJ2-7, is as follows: EAGVAQSPRYKIIEKRQSVAFWCNPISGHATLYWYQQILGQGPKLLIQFQNNGVVDDSQLPKDRFSAERLKGVDSTLKIQPAKLEDSAVYLCASSFSLPNEQYFGPGTRLTVT.

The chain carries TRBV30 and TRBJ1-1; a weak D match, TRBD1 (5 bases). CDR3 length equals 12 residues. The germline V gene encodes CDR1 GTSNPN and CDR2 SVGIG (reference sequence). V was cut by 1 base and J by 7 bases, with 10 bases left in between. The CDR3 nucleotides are TGTGCCTGGAGTGCCCGGGGGAGTGAAGCTTTCTTT. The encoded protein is CAWSARGSEAFF.

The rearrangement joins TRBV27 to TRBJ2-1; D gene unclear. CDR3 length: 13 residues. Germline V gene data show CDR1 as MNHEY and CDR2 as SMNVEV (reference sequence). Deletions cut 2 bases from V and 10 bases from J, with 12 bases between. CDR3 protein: CASSLAGSGEQFF. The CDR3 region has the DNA TGTGCCAGCAGTTTAGCCGGGTCGGGCGAGCAGTTCTTC.

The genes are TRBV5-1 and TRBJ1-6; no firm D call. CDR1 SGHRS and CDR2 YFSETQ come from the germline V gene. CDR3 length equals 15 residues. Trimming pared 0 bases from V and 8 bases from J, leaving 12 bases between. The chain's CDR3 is CASSLAITRDSPLHF. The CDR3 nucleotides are TGCGCCAGCAGCTTGGCGATTACTCGGGATTCACCCCTCCACTTT.